Shown below are 30 T cell receptor beta chains from a single sample sequenced in a study of blood T cell repertoires in COVID-19. Here immunoSEQ multiplex PCR was the method, and the copy in TCRdb shows in-frame clones only, minus some. The repertoire has about 90,000 clones, 70% to 90% of them found once; the top ten carry around 1.6%. Source material: peripheral blood. These receptors were collected from a man older than 75 with acute or convalescent COVID-19.

The rearrangement uses TRBV29-1 and TRBJ1-1; TRBD1 agrees at 7 bases. V lost 2 bases to trimming and J lost 1 base; unmatched junction nucleotides: 4. Per germline, CDR1 SQVTM and CDR2 ANQGSEA. This CDR3 region has 14 residues. The CDR3 here is CSVEFWDRNTEAFF. DNA of the CDR3: TGCAGCGTTGAATTTTGGGACAGGAACACTGAAGCTTTCTTT.

The chain combines TRBV6-6 with TRBJ2-7; TRBD1 matches 9 bases. This CDR3 is 15 amino acids long. Germline V lookup: CDR1 MNHNY, CDR2 SVGAGI (reference sequence). The V and J ends lost 6 bases and 3 bases, in that order; junction bases with no gene match: 9. CDR3 DNA sequence: TGTGCCAGCAGCAAACTTGACAGGGGGGTCTACGAGCAGTACTTC. It codes for CASSKLDRGVYEQYF.

The genes are TRBV24-1 and TRBJ2-2; D uncertain. V shed 1 base and J shed 5 bases, with 10 bases lying between them. The CDR3 covers 15 residues. From germline, CDR1 is KGHDR and CDR2 SFDVKD. The CDR3 reads CATSDFPGQTGELFF. CDR3 sequence (DNA): TGTGCCACCAGTGATTTCCCTGGCCAGACCGGGGAGCTGTTTTTT.

This clone was counted a few times. V usage is TRBV19 and J usage is TRBJ2-1; D possibly corresponds to TRBD1 (5 bases). The germline V and J ends were trimmed by 2 bases and 0 bases, with 14 bases remaining between them. Germline V lookup: CDR1 LNHDA, CDR2 SQIVND (reference sequence). This CDR3 is 17 amino acids long. CDR3 DNA: TGTGCCAGTAGTATATCCTCGCCCAGGGTCTCCTACAATGAGCAGTTCTTC. Amino acids: CASSISSPRVSYNEQFF.

The chain combines TRBV9 with TRBJ2-7, with D maybe TRBD2 (5 bases). The germline V and J ends were trimmed by 7 bases and 7 bases, with 9 bases remaining between them. Germline CDR1 SGDLS, CDR2 YYNGEE. This CDR3 is 10 amino acids long. The CDR3 bases are TGTGCCAGCCGGGGTTGTGAGCAGTACTTC. Translating it yields CASRGCEQYF.

The chain recombines TRBV28 with TRBJ1-2, with 12 bases identical to TRBD1. The CDR3 covers 17 residues. Germline V lookup: CDR1 MDHEN, CDR2 SYDVKM. The junction had 12 bases not matched to a gene; V was cut back by 10 bases and J by 0 bases. The CDR3 is CATRTGTGGIANYGYTF. The CDR3, as DNA: TGTGCCACCAGAACCGGGACAGGGGGCATAGCTAACTATGGCTACACCTTC.

The V and J genes are TRBV18 and TRBJ2-2; tentative D call: TRBD2 (6 bases). CDR1 and CDR2 from the germline V gene are KGHSH and LQKENI. CDR3 length equals 14 residues. V was clipped by 3 bases and J by 5 bases, with 10 bases between them. The CDR3 DNA reads as TGTGCCAGCTCACCCCCCGCGGGAACCGGGGAGCTGTTTTTT. As protein: CASSPPAGTGELFF. The full variable domain, in which reference TRBV18 and TRBJ2-2 provide the parts outside the CDR3, is NAGVMQNPRHLVRRRGQEARLRCSPMKGHSHVYWYRQLPEEGLKFMVYLQKENIIDESGMPKERFSAEFPKEGPSILRIQQVVRGDSAAYFCASSPPAGTGELFFGEGSRLTVL.

As for this clone: The junction does not match germline at one end; this may be a read error. The V gene is TRBV24-1, the J gene TRBJ1-4, with 7 bases that match TRBD1. The germline gives CDR1 KGHDR, CDR2 SFDVKD. The CDR3 has 15 amino acids. CDR3 residues: CATSDSTGAKEKLFF. The CDR3, as DNA: TGTGCCACCAGTGATTCTACAGGGGCTAAGGAAAAACTGTTTTTT.

This chain connects TRBV24-1 to TRBJ2-3, with TRBD1 matching over 8 bases. The ends lost 12 bases at V and 2 bases at J; junction bases unmatched: 3. CDR1 is KGHDR, CDR2 SFDVKD, per germline. CDR3 length equals 12 residues. The CDR3 DNA reads TGTGCCGCAGGGGGCCACACAGATACGCAGTATTTT. Its translation: CAAGGHTDTQYF.

This clone came up a few times. V usage is TRBV7-9 and J usage is TRBJ2-1, with a tentative D call TRBD2 (5 bases). V gave up 4 bases and J gave up 9 bases, with 13 bases separating them. Germline V CDR1 and CDR2: SEHNR, FQNEAQ (reference sequence). The CDR3 is made up of 13 amino acids. DNA of the CDR3: TGTGCCAGCAGCTCCCCGGCGAGCGGTGAGCAGTTCTTC. This encodes CASSSPASGEQFF.

A few counts support this clone. The rearrangement uses TRBV9 and TRBJ1-6; D may be TRBD1 (6 bases). Germline values: CDR1 SGDLS, CDR2 YYNGEE. The CDR3 is 14 amino acids. With 2 bases removed from V and 10 bases from J, the gap between germline ends came to 13 bases. The DNA of the CDR3 is TGTGCCAGCAGCGTCACAGGGATTCACTCACCCCTCCACTTT. Protein product: CASSVTGIHSPLHF.

The CDR3 region has the DNA TGTGCCAGCAGTGAATGGGGGACAGGGGGCTCAGATACGCAGTATTTT. Encoded protein: CASSEWGTGGSDTQYF. The chain couples TRBV25-1 to TRBJ2-3; 12 positions match TRBD1. V was clipped by 1 base and J by 4 bases; unmatched bases: 3. In germline, CDR1 is MGHDK, CDR2 SYGVNS. CDR3 length: 16 amino acids.

The sample holds a few counts of this clone. The CDR3 here is CASSFAADTQYF. The CDR3 DNA reads as TGTGCCAGCAGCTTCGCGGCAGATACGCAGTATTTT. The chain employs TRBV7-9 and TRBJ2-3, with unresolved D. Trimming cost V 3 bases and J 4 bases, with 5 bases left between them. The CDR3 is 12 amino acids. The germline V gene encodes CDR1 SEHNR and CDR2 FQNEAQ (reference sequence).

The chain combines TRBV27 with TRBJ2-1, with 9 bases lining up with TRBD2. Trimming took 1 base from V and 7 from J; bases not matched to a gene: 14. Germline V gene data show CDR1 as MNHEY and CDR2 as SMNVEV (reference sequence). This CDR3 contains 18 residues. CDR3: CASSLWFPASGMGNEQFF. The CDR3 coding sequence is TGTGCCAGCAGTTTATGGTTCCCGGCTAGCGGGATGGGGAATGAGCAGTTCTTC.

The J gene is TRBJ2-1, the V gene TRBV6-2 or TRBV6-3; a weak D match, TRBD2 (6 bases). The CDR3 extends over 12 amino acids. V lost 0 bases to trimming and J lost 10 bases, with 7 bases between them. Germline V CDR1 and CDR2: MNHEY, SVGEGT. The CDR3 loop reads CASSYSEGEQFF. CDR3 nucleotides: TGTGCCAGCAGTTACTCGGAGGGGGAGCAGTTCTTC.

V usage is TRBV30 and J usage is TRBJ1-4; TRBD1 agrees at 9 bases. The CDR3 is 16 amino acids. The germline gives CDR1 GTSNPN, CDR2 SVGIG (reference sequence). V gave up 0 bases and J gave up 5 bases; unmatched junction bases: 7. The CDR3 sequence is CAWSVPMTGGNEKLFF. The DNA for the CDR3 is TGTGCCTGGAGTGTTCCGATGACAGGGGGAAATGAAAAACTGTTTTTT.

The V gene is TRBV7-8, the J gene TRBJ2-7, with a tentative D call TRBD2 (5 bases). Germline V lookup: CDR1 SGHVS, CDR2 FQNEAQ. The CDR3 loop spans 14 amino acids. Deletions cut 8 bases from V and 2 bases from J, with 16 bases between. The CDR3 region is CASEARGTAYEQYF. CDR3 DNA: TGTGCCAGCGAAGCCCGGGGTACCGCCTACGAGCAGTACTTC.

This clone showed up just once. J is TRBJ2-3 and V is TRBV15, with 10 bases fitting TRBD1. CDR3 size: 15 residues. In germline, CDR1 is LNHNV, CDR2 YYDKDF (reference sequence). Losses at the gene ends were 1 base for V and 5 bases for J; bases not matched to a gene: 3. CDR3 loop: CATSRGGQGKDTQYF. CDR3 sequence (DNA): TGTGCCACCAGCAGAGGGGGACAGGGGAAAGATACGCAGTATTTT. Combining the CDR3 with reference TRBV15 and TRBJ2-3 gives the whole variable domain DAMVIQNPRYQVTQFGKPVTLSCSQTLNHNVMYWYQQKSSQAPKLLFHYYDKDFNNEADTPDNFQSRRPNTSFCFLDIRSPGLGDTAMYLCATSRGGQGKDTQYFGPGTRLTVL.

The gene calls are TRBV19 and TRBJ1-5; possibly TRBD1 for D (6 bases). The CDR3 extends over 14 amino acids. Germline values: CDR1 LNHDA, CDR2 SQIVND (reference sequence). V was pared by 1 base and J by 8 bases, with 12 bases between. DNA of the CDR3: TGTGCCAGTAGTATAGCCGAGACAGGTGAGCCCCAGCATTTT. Translation: CASSIAETGEPQHF.

This clone was observed a few times. V is TRBV27 and J is TRBJ1-5; no clear D. In germline, CDR1 is MNHEY, CDR2 SMNVEV (reference sequence). Trimming removed 2 bases from V and 0 bases from J, with 8 bases in between. This CDR3 is built from 15 residues. In nucleotides, the CDR3 is TGTGCCAGCAGTTTAGAAGCATATAGCAATCAGCCCCAGCATTTT. Protein sequence: CASSLEAYSNQPQHF.

A remark on this clone: At one end the junction does not follow the germline gene, possibly because of a read error. The chain employs TRBV6-1 and TRBJ2-3; 9 bases line up with TRBD1. Looked up from germline, CDR1 is MNHNS and CDR2 is SASEGT. The CDR3 is made up of 14 amino acids. The CDR3 DNA follows: TGTGCCAGCAATGAACAGGGGGCGCGTGATACGCAGTATTTT. Translating it yields CASNEQGARDTQYF.

The CDR3 reads CASSFIGGSPGTEAFF. The CDR3 DNA reads TGTGCCAGCAGCTTCATTGGTGGGTCTCCGGGGACTGAAGCTTTCTTT. This chain joins TRBV7-2 and TRBJ1-1; D is uncertain. This CDR3 spans 16 amino acids. Trimming removed 3 bases from V and 5 bases from J, with 19 bases in between. The germline V gene encodes CDR1 SGHTA and CDR2 FQGNSA.

V and J are TRBV12-3 or TRBV12-4 and TRBJ2-1; the D is unclear. Trimming shortened V by 2 bases and J by 9 bases, and 5 bases separated the two germline ends. CDR3 length equals 11 residues. The DNA of the CDR3 is TGTGCCAGCAGTTTACTACGTGAGCAGTTCTTC. Amino acids: CASSLLREQFF.

This chain uses TRBV30 with TRBJ2-4; 8 nucleotides agree with TRBD1. V was clipped by 5 bases and J by 0 bases; unmatched bases: 6. The CDR3 contains 15 residues. The germline gives CDR1 GTSNPN, CDR2 SVGIG (reference sequence). Here the CDR3 reads CAWGGTGGAKNIQYF. For the CDR3, the DNA is TGTGCCTGGGGTGGGACAGGTGGAGCCAAAAACATTCAGTACTTC.

CDR3 in amino acids: CASSPDRGPYEQYF. CDR3 in DNA: TGTGCCAGTAGTCCTGACAGGGGACCCTACGAGCAGTACTTC. This chain uses TRBV19 with TRBJ2-7, with 8 bases lining up with TRBD1. The CDR3 spans 14 residues. The germline V gene encodes CDR1 LNHDA and CDR2 SQIVND (reference sequence). The junction had 5 bases not matched to a gene; V was cut back by 5 bases and J by 2 bases.

J is TRBJ1-6 and V is TRBV2; 7 nucleotides agree with TRBD1. There are 16 residues in the CDR3. The germline CDR1 and CDR2 sequences are SNHLY and FYNNEI. Trimming removed 2 bases from V and 10 bases from J; junction bases left unmatched: 11. The CDR3 nucleotides are TGTGCCAGCAGTGAAACGTCGCAGGGGGTAGTCTCACCCCTCCACTTT. Residues: CASSETSQGVVSPLHF.

The chain carries TRBV7-9 and TRBJ2-7; TRBD2 matches 8 bases. Germline CDR1 SEHNR, CDR2 FQNEAQ (reference sequence). Trimming took 5 bases from V and 1 from J; bases not matched to a gene: 4. The CDR3 consists of 14 residues. CDR3 loop: CASSRGGASYEQYF. The DNA for the CDR3 is TGTGCCAGCAGCCGGGGGGGAGCGTCCTACGAGCAGTACTTC. Drawing the rest from reference TRBV7-9 and TRBJ2-7, the complete variable domain is DTGVSQNPRHKITKRGQNVTFRCDPISEHNRLYWYRQTLGQGPEFLTYFQNEAQLEKSRLLSDRFSAERPKGSFSTLEIQRTEQGDSAMYLCASSRGGASYEQYFGPGTRLTVT.

This sequence joins TRBV7-8 and TRBJ1-2; 9 nucleotides align to TRBD1. CDR1 and CDR2 from the germline V gene are SGHVS and FQNEAQ. CDR3 length: 14 residues. J gave up 6 bases and V 5 bases, and 7 bases lay outside the gene matches. As DNA, the CDR3 is TGTGCCAGCAGCCTCACACAGGGGGCTCATGGCTACACCTTC. Its translation is CASSLTQGAHGYTF.

About this clone: Other DNA sequences in the sample encode the same CDR3. The chain carries TRBV4-3 and TRBJ2-7; weak D call: TRBD1 (5 bases). V lost 1 base and J lost 2, with 9 bases in between. Germline loops: CDR1 LGHNA, CDR2 YSLEER. The CDR3 runs 14 residues. The chain's CDR3 is CASSQAPGTYEQYF. CDR3 coding DNA: TGCGCCAGCAGCCAAGCACCAGGGACCTACGAGCAGTACTTC.

The chain joins TRBV6-6 to TRBJ2-3, with D possibly matching TRBD1 (6 bases). Germline V gene sequence: CDR1 MNHNY, CDR2 SVGAGI (reference sequence). V was trimmed by 7 bases and J by 3 bases, leaving 17 bases between them. This CDR3 comprises 15 residues. This CDR3 reads CASNRGGVRTDTQYF. The CDR3, as DNA: TGTGCCAGCAACCGAGGGGGAGTACGTACAGATACGCAGTATTTT.